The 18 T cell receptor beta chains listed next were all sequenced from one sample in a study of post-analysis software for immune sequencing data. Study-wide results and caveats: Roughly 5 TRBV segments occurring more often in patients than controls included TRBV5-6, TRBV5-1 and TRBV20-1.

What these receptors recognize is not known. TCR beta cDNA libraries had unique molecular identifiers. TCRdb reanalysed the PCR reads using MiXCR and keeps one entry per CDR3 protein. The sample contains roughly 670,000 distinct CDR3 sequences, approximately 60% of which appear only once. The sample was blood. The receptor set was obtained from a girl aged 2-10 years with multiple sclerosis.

The CDR3 loop is CASSSSDRGLTYEQYF. Here the CDR3 DNA reads TGTGCCAGCAGTTCCTCCGACAGGGGTTTAACCTACGAGCAGTACTTC. The chain employs TRBV28 and TRBJ2-7; TRBD1 agrees at 8 bases. Germline V lookup: CDR1 MDHEN, CDR2 SYDVKM. The CDR3 spans 16 residues. J lost 2 bases, V lost 4 bases, and 10 bases had no gene match.

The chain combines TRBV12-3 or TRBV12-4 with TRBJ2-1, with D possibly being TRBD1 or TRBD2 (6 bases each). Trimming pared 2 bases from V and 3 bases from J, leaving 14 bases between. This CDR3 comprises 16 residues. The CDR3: CASSLRGAKSYNEQFF. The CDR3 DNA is TGTGCCAGCAGTTTAAGGGGGGCCAAGAGCTACAATGAGCAGTTCTTC.

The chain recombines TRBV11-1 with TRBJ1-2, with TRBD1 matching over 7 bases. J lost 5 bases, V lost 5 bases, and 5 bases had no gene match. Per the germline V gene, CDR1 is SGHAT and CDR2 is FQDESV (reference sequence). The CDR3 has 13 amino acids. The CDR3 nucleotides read TGTGCCAGCAGCCATAGGACAGGTTATGGCTACACCTTC. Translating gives CASSHRTGYGYTF.

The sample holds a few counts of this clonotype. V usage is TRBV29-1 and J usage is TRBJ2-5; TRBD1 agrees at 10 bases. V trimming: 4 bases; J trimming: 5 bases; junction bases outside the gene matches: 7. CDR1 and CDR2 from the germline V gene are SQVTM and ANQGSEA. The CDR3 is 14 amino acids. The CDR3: CSVAGTGEQETQYF. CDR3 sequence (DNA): TGCAGCGTTGCCGGGACAGGGGAACAGGAGACCCAGTACTTC.

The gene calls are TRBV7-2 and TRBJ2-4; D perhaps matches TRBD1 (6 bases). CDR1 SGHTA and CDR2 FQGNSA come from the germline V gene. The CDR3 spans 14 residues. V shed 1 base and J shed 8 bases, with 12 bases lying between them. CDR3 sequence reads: CASSLDTGSDIQYF. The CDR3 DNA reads TGTGCCAGCAGCTTAGATACAGGGTCGGACATTCAGTACTTC.

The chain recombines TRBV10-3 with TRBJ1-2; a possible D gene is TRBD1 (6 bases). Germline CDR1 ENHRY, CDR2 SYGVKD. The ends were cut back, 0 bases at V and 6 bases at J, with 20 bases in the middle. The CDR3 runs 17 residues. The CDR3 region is CAISESLNPGQRDGYTF. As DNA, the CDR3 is TGTGCCATCAGTGAGTCCTTAAATCCGGGACAACGGGATGGCTACACCTTC.

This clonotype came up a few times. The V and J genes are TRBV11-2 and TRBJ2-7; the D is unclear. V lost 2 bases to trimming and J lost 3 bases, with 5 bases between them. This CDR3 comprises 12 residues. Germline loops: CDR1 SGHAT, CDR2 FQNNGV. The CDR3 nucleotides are TGTGCCAGCAGCTTAACAGTCTACGAGCAGTACTTC. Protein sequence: CASSLTVYEQYF.

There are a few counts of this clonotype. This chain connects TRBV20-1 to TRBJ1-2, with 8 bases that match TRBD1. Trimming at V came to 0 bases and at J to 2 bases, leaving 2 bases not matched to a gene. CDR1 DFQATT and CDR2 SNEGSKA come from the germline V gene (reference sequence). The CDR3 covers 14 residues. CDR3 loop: CSARDQGANYGYTF. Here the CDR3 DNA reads TGCAGTGCTAGAGATCAGGGGGCGAACTATGGCTACACCTTC.

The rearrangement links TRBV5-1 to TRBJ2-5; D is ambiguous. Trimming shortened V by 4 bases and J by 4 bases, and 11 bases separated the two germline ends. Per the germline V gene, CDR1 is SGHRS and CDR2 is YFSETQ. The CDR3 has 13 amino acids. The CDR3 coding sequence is TGCGCCAGCAGCCCCTTCGAACGAGAGACCCAGTACTTC. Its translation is CASSPFERETQYF. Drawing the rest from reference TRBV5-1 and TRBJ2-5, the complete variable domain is KAGVTQTPRYLIKTRGQQVTLSCSPISGHRSVSWYQQTPGQGLQFLFEYFSETQRNKGNFPGRFSGRQFSNSRSEMNVSTLELGDSALYLCASSPFERETQYFGPGTRLLVL.

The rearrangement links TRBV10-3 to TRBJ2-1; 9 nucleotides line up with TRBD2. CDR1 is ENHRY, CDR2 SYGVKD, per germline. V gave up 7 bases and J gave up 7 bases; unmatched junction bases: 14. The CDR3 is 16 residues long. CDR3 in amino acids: CAINPATSGLSNEQFF. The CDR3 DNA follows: TGTGCCATCAATCCCGCAACTAGCGGGCTCAGTAATGAGCAGTTCTTC.

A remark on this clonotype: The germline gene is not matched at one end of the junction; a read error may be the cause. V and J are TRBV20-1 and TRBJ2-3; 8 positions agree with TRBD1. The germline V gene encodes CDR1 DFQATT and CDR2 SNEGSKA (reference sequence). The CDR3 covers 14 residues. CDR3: CSAGDRGPTDTQYF. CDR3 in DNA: TGCAGTGCTGGAGACAGGGGCCCCACAGATACGCAGTATTTT.

Written as DNA, the CDR3 is TGTGCCAGCAGTTACTTCAATGAGCAGTTCTTC. It specifies CASSYFNEQFF. The chain couples TRBV6-5 to TRBJ2-1; D is ambiguous. The V gene lost 1 base and the J gene lost 6 bases, with 1 base spanning the gap. The CDR3 is 11 amino acids. Per the germline V gene, CDR1 is MNHEY and CDR2 is SVGAGI.

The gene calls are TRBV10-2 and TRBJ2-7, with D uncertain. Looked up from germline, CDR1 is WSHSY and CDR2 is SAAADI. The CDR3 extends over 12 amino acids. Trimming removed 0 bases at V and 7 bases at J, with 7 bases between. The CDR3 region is CASSESNREQYF. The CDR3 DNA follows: TGCGCCAGCAGTGAGTCAAACCGTGAGCAGTACTTC.

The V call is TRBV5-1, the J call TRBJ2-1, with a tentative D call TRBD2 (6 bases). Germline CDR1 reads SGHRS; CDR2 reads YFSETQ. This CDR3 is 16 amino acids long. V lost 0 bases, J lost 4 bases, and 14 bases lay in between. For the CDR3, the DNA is TGCGCCAGCAGCTTGGTGACTAGGATAACGTACAATGAGCAGTTCTTC. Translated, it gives CASSLVTRITYNEQFF.

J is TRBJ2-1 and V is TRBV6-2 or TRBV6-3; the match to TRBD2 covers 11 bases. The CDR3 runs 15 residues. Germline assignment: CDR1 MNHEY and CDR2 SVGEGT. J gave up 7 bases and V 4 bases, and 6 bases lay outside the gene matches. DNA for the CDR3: TGTGCCAGCAGTTCTACTAGCGGGAGAATGAATGAGCAGTTCTTC. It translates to CASSSTSGRMNEQFF.

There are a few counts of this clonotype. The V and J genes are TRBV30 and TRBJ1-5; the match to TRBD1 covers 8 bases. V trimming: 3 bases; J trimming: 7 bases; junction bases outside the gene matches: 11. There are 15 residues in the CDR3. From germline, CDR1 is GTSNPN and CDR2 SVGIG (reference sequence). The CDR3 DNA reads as TGTGCCTGGAGAGGTAAAGGACAGGGAGCACAGCCCCAGCATTTT. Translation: CAWRGKGQGAQPQHF.

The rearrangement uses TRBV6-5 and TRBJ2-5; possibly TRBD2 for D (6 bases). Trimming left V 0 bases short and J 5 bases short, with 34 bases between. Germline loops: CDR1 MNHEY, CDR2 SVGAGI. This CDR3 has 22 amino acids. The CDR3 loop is CASSYSMRGAQETQTSRETQYF. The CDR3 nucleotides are TGTGCCAGCAGTTACTCGATGCGGGGCGCTCAAGAGACCCAAACGAGCAGGGAGACCCAGTACTTC.

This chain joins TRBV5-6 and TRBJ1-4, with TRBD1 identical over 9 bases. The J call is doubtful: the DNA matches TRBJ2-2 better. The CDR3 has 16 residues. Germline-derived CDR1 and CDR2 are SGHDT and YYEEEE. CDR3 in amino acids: CASSLPGQGNTGELFF. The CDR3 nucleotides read TGTGCCAGCAGCTTGCCGGGACAGGGAAACACCGGGGAGCTGTTTTTT.